This note documents a single TCR beta chain sequence. No antigen is known for it. Primers for the PCR totalled 60 Vbeta and 13 Jbeta. Sequencing was performed with immunoSEQ multiplex PCR; in TCRdb, only in-frame clones are kept and a portion is missing. The sample lists some 150,000 clones, roughly four fifths occurring once. This specimen belongs to a study of cytomegalovirus exposure and HLA in healthy donors. Study-level results: Cytomegalovirus status, reportedly, was diagnosed with high specificity and sensitivity by the classifier. Reportedly, HLA-A and HLA-B alleles of most subjects were accurately predicted from TCR beta.

Each donor was healthy, and each was a bone marrow donor. CDR1 and CDR2 (germline): SGHNT, YYREEE (reference sequence). V shed 4 bases and J shed 5 bases, with 18 bases lying between them. The CDR3 contains 15 residues. The chain uses TRBV5-4 and TRBJ1-1, with D perhaps matching TRBD1 (5 bases). The specimen sequenced was PBMCs. The TCR originated in a woman between 25 and 40 years old in good health and CMV-seropositive. CDR3 residues: CASSPGGGLETEAFF. The CDR3, as DNA: TGTGCCAGCAGCCCGGGCGGGGGATTGGAGACTGAAGCTTTCTTT.